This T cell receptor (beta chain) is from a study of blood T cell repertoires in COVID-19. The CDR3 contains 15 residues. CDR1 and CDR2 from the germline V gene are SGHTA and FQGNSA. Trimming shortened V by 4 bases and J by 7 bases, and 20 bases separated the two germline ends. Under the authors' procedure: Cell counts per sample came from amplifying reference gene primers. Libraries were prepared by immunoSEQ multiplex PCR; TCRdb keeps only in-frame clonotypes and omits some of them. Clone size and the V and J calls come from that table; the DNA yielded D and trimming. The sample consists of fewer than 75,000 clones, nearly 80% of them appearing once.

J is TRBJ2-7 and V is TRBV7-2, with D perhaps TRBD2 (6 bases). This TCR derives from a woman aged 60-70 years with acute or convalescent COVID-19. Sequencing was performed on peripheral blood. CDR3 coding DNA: TGTGCCAGCAGCTCCGTGCGGGGCTACGCAGGGGAGCAGTACTTC. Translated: CASSSVRGYAGEQYF.